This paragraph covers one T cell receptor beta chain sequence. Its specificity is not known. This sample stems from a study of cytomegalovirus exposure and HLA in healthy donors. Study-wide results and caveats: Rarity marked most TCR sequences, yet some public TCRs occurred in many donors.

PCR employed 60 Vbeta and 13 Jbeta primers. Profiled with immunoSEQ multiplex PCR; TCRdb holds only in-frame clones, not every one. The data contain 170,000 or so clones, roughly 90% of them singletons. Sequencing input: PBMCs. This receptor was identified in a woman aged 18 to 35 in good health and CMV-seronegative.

The CDR3 nucleotides read TGTGCCAGCAGTCCAGGGGGCCTAAGCAATCAGCCCCAGCATTTT. As protein: CASSPGGLSNQPQHF. This sequence joins TRBV27 and TRBJ1-5, with 8 bases matching TRBD1. The germline gives CDR1 MNHEY, CDR2 SMNVEV (reference sequence). The length of the CDR3 is 15 residues. Trimming took 5 bases from V and 1 from J; bases not matched to a gene: 4.